The 25 T cell receptor beta chains listed next were all sequenced from one sample in a study of CD8 T cells in Susac syndrome. About 0.45 to 1 ug RNA was reverse transcribed with random hexamers. TCRdb re-analysed the immunoSEQ multiplex PCR reads in MiXCR, keeping a single row per CDR3 protein. The table records 150,000 or so distinct CDR3 sequences, roughly 96% of them present only once. The sample consisted of CD8+ T cells from PBMCs. These receptors originate from a human donor with multiple sclerosis.

The rearrangement uses TRBV7-2 and TRBJ2-3, with no clear D. The CDR3 totals 14 residues. V lost 5 bases to trimming and J lost 5 bases, with 14 bases between them. Germline-derived CDR1 and CDR2 are SGHTA and FQGNSA. The CDR3 coding sequence is TGTGCCAGCAGCCTACCTTCTTTGGTAGATACGCAGTATTTT. Translated: CASSLPSLVDTQYF.

The chain has TRBV20-1 and TRBJ2-7, with D tentatively TRBD1 (6 bases). The CDR3 consists of 15 residues. Per the germline V gene, CDR1 is DFQATT and CDR2 is SNEGSKA (reference sequence). V lost 2 bases to trimming and J lost 3 bases, with 17 bases between them. The CDR3, as DNA: TGCAGTGCTAGACCTCAAGGGGGTCTAGGCTACGAGCAGTACTTC. This codes for CSARPQGGLGYEQYF.

The CDR3, as DNA: TGTGCCACCAGCGAGGGACTAGCGTTCGATGAGCAGTTCTTC. It codes for CATSEGLAFDEQFF. The chain links TRBV15 to TRBJ2-1; 10 nucleotides agree with TRBD2. The CDR3 sequence is 14 residues long. With V trimmed by 5 bases and J by 8 bases, 6 bases remained unmatched. Germline CDR1 LNHNV, CDR2 YYDKDF (reference sequence).

For this clonotype: An end of the junction does not agree with germline; a read error may underlie this. The rearrangement uses TRBV5-6 and TRBJ2-1; the D gene is possibly TRBD1 (6 bases). There are 11 residues in the CDR3. CDR1 SGHDT and CDR2 YYEEEE come from the germline V gene. The CDR3 spells CASSGGVAHLF. The CDR3 DNA follows: TGTGCCAGCAGCGGGGGCGTTGCCCACCTCTTC. The full variable domain, rest sourced from reference TRBV5-6 and TRBJ2-1, is DAGVTQSPTHLIKTRGQQVTLRCSPKSGHDTVSWYQQALGQGPQFIFQYYEEEERQRGNFPDRFSGHQFPNYSSELNVNALLLGDSALYLCASSGGVAHLFGPGTRLTVL.

This clonotype was seen once. The rearrangement joins TRBV20-1 to TRBJ2-7; either TRBD1 or TRBD2 may supply D (5 bases each). Germline V CDR1 and CDR2: DFQATT, SNEGSKA (reference sequence). V was cut by 0 bases and J by 2 bases, with 14 bases left in between. The CDR3 loop spans 15 amino acids. CDR3 DNA: TGCAGTGCTAGAGATGATGGTAAGGGACCCTACGAGCAGTACTTC. Encoded protein: CSARDDGKGPYEQYF.

This sequence joins TRBV7-8 and TRBJ2-1; D might be TRBD2 (6 bases). CDR1 is SGHVS, CDR2 FQNEAQ, per germline. CDR3 size: 13 residues. Trimming shortened V by 1 base and J by 7 bases, and 8 bases separated the two germline ends. The CDR3 DNA reads as TGTGCCAGCAGCTTAGACGGAGGGAATGAGCAGTTCTTC. This encodes CASSLDGGNEQFF.

The chain has TRBV20-1 and TRBJ2-1; 8 bases are a match to TRBD1. This CDR3 has 14 residues. Losses at the gene ends were 6 bases for V and 2 bases for J; bases not matched to a gene: 6. The germline V gene encodes CDR1 DFQATT and CDR2 SNEGSKA (reference sequence). The CDR3 DNA reads TGCAGTGCCTGGGTCAGGGGGCCCTACAATGAGCAGTTCTTC. It specifies CSAWVRGPYNEQFF.

V usage is TRBV29-1 and J usage is TRBJ2-1; TRBD2 aligns across 15 bases. V was pared by 4 bases and J by 10 bases, with 5 bases of the junction left unmatched. The CDR3 is 14 amino acids. The germline gives CDR1 SQVTM, CDR2 ANQGSEA. The CDR3 reads CSVAGTSGGPEQFF. CDR3 DNA sequence: TGCAGCGTTGCCGGGACTAGCGGGGGGCCAGAGCAGTTCTTC.

V gene TRBV2 combines with J gene TRBJ2-7; no clear D. Germline assignment: CDR1 SNHLY and CDR2 FYNNEI. The length of the CDR3 is 10 residues. With 5 bases removed from V and 1 base from J, the gap between germline ends came to 0 bases. The chain's CDR3 is CASSSYEQYV. In DNA form, the CDR3 reads TGTGCCAGCAGTTCCTACGAGCAGTACGTC.

This chain uses TRBV29-1 with TRBJ2-3, with a possible D match to TRBD2 (6 bases). Looked up from germline, CDR1 is SQVTM and CDR2 is ANQGSEA. V dropped 4 bases and J dropped 1 base, with 15 bases sitting between them. CDR3 length: 15 residues. CDR3 DNA sequence: TGCAGCGTTGTTGTAGAGCGGGTGGGCACAGATACGCAGTATTTT. Amino acid sequence: CSVVVERVGTDTQYF.

The chain employs TRBV7-9 and TRBJ1-1, with D perhaps matching TRBD1 (6 bases). From germline, CDR1 is SEHNR and CDR2 FQNEAQ (reference sequence). The CDR3 is 14 amino acids. V gave up 5 bases and J gave up 4 bases, with 14 bases separating them. CDR3 region: CASSGTGKGTEAFF. The DNA of the CDR3 is TGTGCCAGCAGCGGCACAGGGAAGGGCACTGAAGCTTTCTTT.

The V call is TRBV12-3 or TRBV12-4, the J call TRBJ2-5, with D unresolved. This CDR3 spans 11 amino acids. Trimming took 8 bases from V and 4 from J, leaving 8 bases between them. CDR3: CASRTGETQYF. As DNA, the CDR3 is TGTGCCAGCCGGACGGGAGAGACCCAGTACTTC.

The rearrangement uses TRBV7-6 and TRBJ2-7; 7 bases match TRBD2. J lost 2 bases, V lost 7 bases, and 11 bases had no gene match. The CDR3 runs 15 residues. CDR1 SGHVS and CDR2 FNYEAQ come from the germline V gene. DNA of the CDR3: TGTGCCAGCAAGGAAAAAGCGGGGTTGGCCTACGAGCAGTACGTC. Its protein product is CASKEKAGLAYEQYV.

V is TRBV3-1 and J is TRBJ2-5, with 12 bases matching TRBD2. The CDR3 consists of 16 residues. The V segment lost 5 bases and the J segment 5 bases; nucleotides outside the gene matches: 9. The V gene's germline CDR1 is LGHDT and CDR2 YNNKEL (reference sequence). Here the CDR3 DNA reads TGTGCCAGCAGCTTTACTAGCGGGGGGCTGGGGGAGACCCAGTACTTC. Residues: CASSFTSGGLGETQYF.

The V gene is TRBV15, the J gene TRBJ1-2, with D unclear. This CDR3 has 15 amino acids. Deletions cut 0 bases from V and 8 bases from J, with 16 bases between. CDR1 LNHNV and CDR2 YYDKDF come from the germline V gene (reference sequence). The CDR3 region has the DNA TGTGCCACCAGCAGAGATCAAGCGATGGAGTACGGCTACACCTTC. It encodes CATSRDQAMEYGYTF. Full variable domain (rest looked up from reference TRBV15 and TRBJ1-2): DAMVIQNPRYQVTQFGKPVTLSCSQTLNHNVMYWYQQKSSQAPKLLFHYYDKDFNNEADTPDNFQSRRPNTSFCFLDIRSPGLGDTAMYLCATSRDQAMEYGYTFGSGTRLTVV.

The chain joins TRBV7-9 to TRBJ2-7; 12 bases line up with TRBD1. V lost 5 bases, J lost 0 bases, and 5 bases stayed unmatched. From germline, CDR1 is SEHNR and CDR2 FQNEAQ (reference sequence). This CDR3 has 16 amino acids. Here the CDR3 reads CASSPPGQGASYEQYF. CDR3 coding DNA: TGTGCCAGCAGCCCACCGGGACAGGGGGCCTCCTACGAGCAGTACTTC.

The gene calls are TRBV7-9 and TRBJ2-5, with a tentative D call TRBD1 (5 bases). This CDR3 contains 15 residues. The V end lost 6 bases, the J end lost 13 bases, and 27 bases lay between the germline ends. Germline CDR1 reads SEHNR; CDR2 reads FQNEAQ (reference sequence). The CDR3 coding sequence is TGTGCCAGCAGTCGGGCGGAAACAGGTCACCACGGTTGGTACTTC. It is translated as CASSRAETGHHGWYF.

Here the CDR3 DNA reads TGCAGCGCCGCGGGACAGGAATCTTATAACTATGGCTACACCTTC. Translating it yields CSAAGQESYNYGYTF. The V and J genes are TRBV29-1 and TRBJ1-2; the match to TRBD1 covers 8 bases. Germline CDR1 and CDR2: SQVTM and ANQGSEA. The CDR3 consists of 15 residues. The V and J ends lost 7 bases and 1 base, in that order; junction bases with no gene match: 11.

The gene calls are TRBV20-1 and TRBJ2-5; D is undetermined. CDR1 and CDR2 from the germline V gene are DFQATT and SNEGSKA (reference sequence). V shed 0 bases and J shed 5 bases, with 7 bases lying between them. CDR3 length: 12 residues. CDR3 region: CSARDELETQYF. The CDR3 DNA reads as TGCAGTGCTAGAGATGAGCTGGAGACCCAGTACTTC.

The chain carries TRBV13 and TRBJ1-5, with unresolved D. The CDR3 sequence is 15 residues long. The V gene lost 0 bases and the J gene lost 4 bases, with 10 bases spanning the gap. Germline V gene sequence: CDR1 PRHDT, CDR2 FYEKMQ (reference sequence). CDR3 DNA sequence: TGTGCCAGCAGCTTAGGCCAAGGAGGAAATCAGCCCCAGCATTTT. Translation gives CASSLGQGGNQPQHF.

This clonotype was detected once. The chain uses TRBV7-9 and TRBJ1-1; the D is unclear. V was trimmed by 4 bases and J by 5 bases, leaving 17 bases between them. The CDR3 contains 15 residues. Looked up from germline, CDR1 is SEHNR and CDR2 is FQNEAQ (reference sequence). CDR3 amino acids: CASSSQNPFGTEAFF. The CDR3 region has the DNA TGTGCCAGCAGCTCACAGAATCCCTTCGGTACTGAAGCTTTCTTT.

V usage is TRBV4-2 and J usage is TRBJ2-1; maybe TRBD2 (6 bases). V gave up 0 bases and J gave up 9 bases, with 12 bases separating them. This CDR3 has 14 amino acids. CDR1 and CDR2 (germline): LGHNA, YNFKEQ. CDR3 residues: CASSQESLALEQFF. CDR3 nucleotides: TGTGCCAGCAGCCAAGAGTCCCTAGCGCTTGAGCAGTTCTTC.

The DNA of the CDR3 is TGCGCCAGCAGCTCCCCCCAATGGGATGAGCAGTTCTTC. Translated, it gives CASSSPQWDEQFF. This chain links TRBV5-1 with TRBJ2-1; no reliable D call. The CDR3 spans 13 residues. Trimming took 3 bases from V and 8 from J, leaving 12 bases between them. The germline gives CDR1 SGHRS, CDR2 YFSETQ. Filled out from reference TRBV5-1 and TRBJ2-1, the complete variable domain reads KAGVTQTPRYLIKTRGQQVTLSCSPISGHRSVSWYQQTPGQGLQFLFEYFSETQRNKGNFPGRFSGRQFSNSRSEMNVSTLELGDSALYLCASSSPQWDEQFFGPGTRLTVL.

The chain is built from TRBV4-1 and TRBJ2-7; no clear D. The CDR3 loop spans 16 amino acids. V gave up 0 bases and J gave up 4 bases, with 16 bases separating them. From germline, CDR1 is MGHRA and CDR2 YSYEKL. The CDR3 loop reads CASSQEPSRTPYEQYF. The CDR3, as DNA: TGCGCCAGCAGCCAAGAGCCTTCCCGGACCCCGTACGAGCAGTACTTC.

The chain joins TRBV9 to TRBJ1-1; D gene ambiguous. Germline V gene sequence: CDR1 SGDLS, CDR2 YYNGEE. The CDR3 covers 13 residues. V lost 4 bases, J lost 5 bases, and 12 bases lay in between. CDR3 in amino acids: CASSRPPRTEAFF. Here the CDR3 DNA reads TGTGCCAGCAGCCGCCCGCCGAGGACTGAAGCTTTCTTT.